Presented here are 28 T cell receptor beta chains from one specimen sequenced in a study of shared clonotypes between healthy human individuals. Some clones are missing from TCRdb's copy, which holds only in-frame ones; the method was immunoSEQ multiplex PCR. Here the sample spans about 380,000 clones, approximately 96% being singletons. The material sequenced was memory CD8+ T cells sorted from blood. Subset denoted: CD45RO+ cells pooled with CCR7-negative TemRA cells. These receptors were obtained from a man aged 30-40 years in good health.

V and J are TRBV4-1 and TRBJ2-2; the D gene is possibly TRBD2 (5 bases). V was cut by 1 base and J by 6 bases, with 9 bases left in between. Germline CDR1 is MGHRA and CDR2 is YSYEKL. The CDR3 loop spans 14 amino acids. CDR3 DNA: TGCGCCAGCAGCCAAGGAGGGATCCCCGGGGAGCTGTTTTTT. The encoded protein is CASSQGGIPGELFF.

This clone occurred once. The V call is TRBV5-1, the J call TRBJ2-5, with TRBD1 matching 9 bases. Germline assignment: CDR1 SGHRS and CDR2 YFSETQ. This CDR3 is 14 amino acids long. Trimming cost V 4 bases and J 11 bases; bases outside gene matches: 12. The DNA of the CDR3 is TGCGCCAGCAGCGGGGGCGGGACAGGGAATTGGCAGTACTTC. Protein: CASSGGGTGNWQYF.

The CDR3 here is CAWSESTGPDSVFF. CDR3 coding DNA: TGTGCCTGGAGTGAATCGACAGGGCCAGACAGCGTGTTTTTT. The rearrangement links TRBV30 to TRBJ1-4; TRBD1 matches at 7 bases. The length of the CDR3 is 14 residues. V trimming: 1 base; J trimming: 15 bases; junction bases outside the gene matches: 14. In germline, CDR1 is GTSNPN, CDR2 SVGIG (reference sequence).

CDR3 DNA: TGTGCCAGCAGGGGCACATACACCGGGGAGCTGTTTTTT. This sequence encodes CASRGTYTGELFF. The chain combines TRBV25-1 with TRBJ2-2; D is unclear. Trimming left V 6 bases short and J 3 bases short, with 8 bases between. Germline assignment: CDR1 MGHDK and CDR2 SYGVNS. This CDR3 is 13 amino acids long.

The rearrangement joins TRBV7-3 to TRBJ2-3, with 7 bases identical to TRBD2. J gave up 2 bases and V 1 base, and 6 bases lay outside the gene matches. From germline, CDR1 is SGHTA and CDR2 FQGTGA. This CDR3 has 16 residues. The DNA of the CDR3 is TGTGCCAGCAGCTTAAGGCCCGGGACTAACACAGATACGCAGTATTTT. As protein: CASSLRPGTNTDTQYF.

J is TRBJ2-5 and V is TRBV27, with 9 bases fitting TRBD1. The CDR3 sequence is 14 residues long. Germline values: CDR1 MNHEY, CDR2 SMNVEV (reference sequence). Losses at the gene ends were 5 bases for V and 6 bases for J; bases not matched to a gene: 7. The CDR3 nucleotides are TGTGCCAGCAGTCTCCAACAGGGGGCCAAGACCCAGTACTTC. This codes for CASSLQQGAKTQYF.

The chain combines TRBV6-6 with TRBJ2-2; 9 nucleotides align to TRBD1. Germline lookup yields CDR1 MNHNY and CDR2 SVGAGI (reference sequence). V was clipped by 5 bases and J by 7 bases; unmatched bases: 8. This CDR3 is built from 15 residues. The CDR3 DNA is TGTGCCAGCAGTCCCACACAGGGGGCTAGCGGGGAGCTGTTTTTT. This translates into CASSPTQGASGELFF.

The genes are TRBV2 and TRBJ1-2, with D unresolved. CDR1 SNHLY and CDR2 FYNNEI come from the germline V gene. Deletions cut 3 bases from V and 2 bases from J, with 4 bases between. CDR3 length equals 12 residues. CDR3 amino acids: CASSDRNYGYTF. In nucleotides, the CDR3 is TGTGCCAGCAGTGACAGAAACTATGGCTACACCTTC.

Remarks on this clone: The junction departs from the called germline gene at one end, perhaps through a read error. The V call is TRBV7-7, the J call TRBJ2-2; possibly TRBD1 or TRBD2 for D (5 bases each). Germline values: CDR1 SSHAT, CDR2 FNYEAQ (reference sequence). This CDR3 is 14 amino acids long. This CDR3 reads CASSPGPNTGELFF. The CDR3 DNA is TGTGCTAGCAGCCCGGGACCTAACACCGGGGAGCTGTTTTTT.

This chain joins TRBV9 and TRBJ2-1; 10 positions match TRBD2. Germline loops: CDR1 SGDLS, CDR2 YYNGEE. Germline trimming cut 1 base from V and 3 bases from J; bases unmatched to any gene: 7. The CDR3 is 17 amino acids. The CDR3 here is CASSVSVAGGHYNEQFF. CDR3 nucleotides: TGTGCCAGCAGCGTATCAGTAGCGGGAGGCCACTACAATGAGCAGTTCTTC.

The chain carries TRBV6-1 and TRBJ2-1; the D gene is possibly TRBD2 (5 bases). This CDR3 region has 14 residues. V dropped 6 bases and J dropped 0 bases, with 9 bases sitting between them. Germline CDR1 and CDR2: MNHNS and SASEGT. Here the CDR3 reads CASRREGSYNEQFF. In DNA form, the CDR3 reads TGTGCCAGCAGGAGGGAAGGCTCCTACAATGAGCAGTTCTTC.

The V gene is TRBV27, the J gene TRBJ1-3, with 8 bases that match TRBD1. CDR1 and CDR2 from the germline V gene are MNHEY and SMNVEV (reference sequence). The CDR3 spans 17 residues. The V segment lost 6 bases and the J segment 4 bases; nucleotides outside the gene matches: 14. The CDR3 loop is CASRARTGTTAGNTIYF. In DNA form, the CDR3 reads TGTGCCAGCAGAGCGCGGACAGGGACAACAGCCGGAAACACCATATATTTT.

The chain uses TRBV27 and TRBJ2-7, with 11 bases aligning to TRBD2. Germline V gene sequence: CDR1 MNHEY, CDR2 SMNVEV (reference sequence). This CDR3 has 15 residues. Germline trimming cut 8 bases from V and 7 bases from J; bases unmatched to any gene: 13. The CDR3 nucleotides read TGTGCCAGCGGAGGGACTAGCGGAGACCTACGAGAGCAGTACTTC. As protein: CASGGTSGDLREQYF.

The CDR3 loop reads CASSPIRGTDTQYF. The CDR3 DNA is TGTGCCAGCAGTCCCATCCGGGGCACAGATACGCAGTATTTT. The chain carries TRBV28 and TRBJ2-3, with no clear D. This CDR3 is 14 amino acids long. The V end lost 5 bases, the J end lost 1 base, and 10 bases lay between the germline ends. Germline assignment: CDR1 MDHEN and CDR2 SYDVKM.

The V and J genes are TRBV25-1 and TRBJ1-2; no firm D call. The CDR3 length is 13 residues. Germline loops: CDR1 MGHDK, CDR2 SYGVNS. V lost 3 bases, J lost 3 bases, and 8 bases lay in between. Written as DNA, the CDR3 is TGTGCCAGCAGTGAGGCGGATCACTATGGCTACACCTTC. This translates into CASSEADHYGYTF.

This chain links TRBV28 with TRBJ2-7; 7 positions match TRBD1. V shed 3 bases and J 6 bases; nucleotides not matched to a gene: 5. In germline, CDR1 is MDHEN, CDR2 SYDVKM. This CDR3 has 13 residues. Here the CDR3 reads CASSFPDRAEQYF. CDR3 nucleotide sequence: TGTGCCAGCAGTTTCCCCGACAGGGCCGAGCAGTACTTC.

This chain uses TRBV11-1 with TRBJ2-3; perhaps TRBD1 as D (5 bases). The CDR3 loop spans 16 amino acids. V was clipped by 3 bases and J by 0 bases, with 13 bases between them. CDR1 and CDR2 from the germline V gene are SGHAT and FQDESV (reference sequence). The CDR3 nucleotides read TGTGCCAGCAGCTTGACAGCCCGCCCGAGCACAGATACGCAGTATTTT. It yields the protein CASSLTARPSTDTQYF. Filled out from reference TRBV11-1 and TRBJ2-3, the complete variable domain reads EAEVAQSPRYKITEKSQAVAFWCDPISGHATLYWYRQILGQGPELLVQFQDESVVDDSQLPKDRFSAERLKGVDSTLKIQPAELGDSAMYLCASSLTARPSTDTQYFGPGTRLTVL.

The chain employs TRBV4-2 and TRBJ2-6; perhaps TRBD1 as D (6 bases). Trimming took 3 bases from V and 4 from J, leaving 10 bases between them. This CDR3 is 15 amino acids long. Germline lookup yields CDR1 LGHNA and CDR2 YNFKEQ. The CDR3 is CASSQGAEGANVLTF. The DNA for the CDR3 is TGTGCCAGCAGCCAGGGGGCGGAAGGGGCCAACGTCCTGACTTTC.

This clone showed up just once. CDR3 bases: TGTGCCATCAGTGAGAGGAGGGGGACGGGGGACACTGAAGCTTTCTTT. Its protein is CAISERRGTGDTEAFF. The chain has TRBV10-3 and TRBJ1-1, with D possibly matching TRBD1 (6 bases). Trimming pared 2 bases from V and 3 bases from J, leaving 16 bases between. The V gene's germline CDR1 is ENHRY and CDR2 SYGVKD. This CDR3 contains 16 residues.

V and J are TRBV19 and TRBJ2-1; perhaps TRBD2 as D (6 bases). V shed 7 bases and J shed 8 bases, with 15 bases lying between them. Germline CDR1 LNHDA, CDR2 SQIVND (reference sequence). This CDR3 has 13 residues. The CDR3 sequence: CASMGLIPHEQFF. The CDR3 DNA follows: TGTGCCAGTATGGGACTGATCCCCCATGAGCAGTTCTTC.

The chain carries TRBV21-1 and TRBJ2-2. TRBV21-1 is annotated as a pseudogene. The CDR3 is 13 residues long. CDR3 nucleotides: TGTGCCAGCAGCAAAGTTGGTGCCGGGGAGCTGTTTTTT. Its protein is CASSKVGAGELFF.

The chain couples TRBV6-5 to TRBJ2-7; a weak D match, TRBD1 (5 bases). There are 14 residues in the CDR3. CDR1 is MNHEY and CDR2 is SVGAGI in the germline V gene. V lost 0 bases to trimming and J lost 5 bases, with 11 bases between them. The CDR3 DNA follows: TGTGCCAGCAGTTACTCGAGAGCAGGGAACGAGCAGTACTTC. This translates into CASSYSRAGNEQYF.

The chain recombines TRBV4-2 with TRBJ2-1; no clear D. Germline loops: CDR1 LGHNA, CDR2 YNFKEQ. V lost 5 bases and J lost 5, with 4 bases in between. The CDR3 has 11 residues. CDR3 loop: CASSYNNEQFF. CDR3 nucleotides: TGTGCCAGCAGCTATAACAATGAGCAGTTCTTC.

The rearrangement links TRBV19 to TRBJ2-7; D possibly corresponds to TRBD1 (8 bases). Looked up from germline, CDR1 is LNHDA and CDR2 is SQIVND (reference sequence). This CDR3 contains 14 residues. V was trimmed by 6 bases and J by 3 bases, leaving 15 bases between them. CDR3: CASRKTGGDYEQYF. The CDR3 bases are TGTGCCAGTAGGAAAACAGGGGGGGACTACGAGCAGTACTTC.

This clone was detected only once. The rearrangement links TRBV9 to TRBJ2-7; possibly TRBD2 for D (6 bases). V was trimmed by 0 bases and J by 2 bases, leaving 12 bases between them. CDR1 and CDR2 (germline): SGDLS, YYNGEE. The CDR3 consists of 15 residues. CDR3 sequence reads: CASSVESGAAYEQYF. Here the CDR3 DNA reads TGTGCCAGCAGCGTAGAATCGGGAGCAGCCTACGAGCAGTACTTC. Full variable domain (outside the CDR3, taken from reference TRBV9 and TRBJ2-7): DSGVTQTPKHLITATGQRVTLRCSPRSGDLSVYWYQQSLDQGLQFLIQYYNGEERAKGNILERFSAQQFPDLHSELNLSSLELGDSALYFCASSVESGAAYEQYFGPGTRLTVT.

The genes are TRBV6-6 and TRBJ2-3; D perhaps matches TRBD1 (6 bases). The CDR3 loop spans 16 amino acids. V was cut by 2 bases and J by 0 bases, with 12 bases left in between. CDR1 is MNHNY and CDR2 is SVGAGI in the germline V gene (reference sequence). The chain's CDR3 is CASSYPTGTSTDTQYF. The CDR3 DNA reads TGTGCCAGCAGTTACCCGACAGGTACTAGCACAGATACGCAGTATTTT.

The chain uses TRBV6-4 and TRBJ2-2; TRBD1 aligns across 8 bases. J gave up 1 base and V 4 bases, and 8 bases lay outside the gene matches. Germline CDR1 MRHNA, CDR2 SNTAGT. There are 17 residues in the CDR3. CDR3 coding DNA: TGTGCCAGCAGTGCCTCCCCCGGGACAGGGAACACCGGGGAGCTGTTTTTT. This gives the protein CASSASPGTGNTGELFF.

CDR3 nucleotide sequence: TGTGCCAGCTCACCTCAGCAGGGCGGAGAGACCCAGTACTTC. Protein product: CASSPQQGGETQYF. The chain combines TRBV18 with TRBJ2-5; tentatively, D is TRBD1 (5 bases). Trimming pared 3 bases from V and 4 bases from J, leaving 12 bases between. The CDR3 length is 14 residues. Germline values: CDR1 KGHSH, CDR2 LQKENI.